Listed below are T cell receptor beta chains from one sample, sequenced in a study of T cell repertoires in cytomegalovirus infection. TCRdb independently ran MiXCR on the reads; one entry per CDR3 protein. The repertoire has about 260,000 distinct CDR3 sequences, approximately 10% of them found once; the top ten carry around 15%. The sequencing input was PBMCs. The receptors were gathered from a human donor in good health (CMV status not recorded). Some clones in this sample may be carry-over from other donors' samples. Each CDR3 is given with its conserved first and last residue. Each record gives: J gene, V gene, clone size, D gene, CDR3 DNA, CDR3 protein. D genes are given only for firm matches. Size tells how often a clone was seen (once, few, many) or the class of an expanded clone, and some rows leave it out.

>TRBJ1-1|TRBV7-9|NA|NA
TGTGCCAGCAGTAAACAGAAGAACACTGAAGCTTTCTTT
CASSKQKNTEAFF
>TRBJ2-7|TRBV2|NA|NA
TGTGCCAGCAGTGAAGCGGGACTCGAGCCCGCCTACGAGCAGTACTTC
CASSEAGLEPAYEQYF
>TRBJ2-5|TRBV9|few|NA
TGTGCCAGCAGTCTAATCGGGGGTAGCCAAGAGACCCAGTACTTC
CASSLIGGSQETQYF
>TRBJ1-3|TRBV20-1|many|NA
TGCAGTGCTAGATCCCCCGGACAGGGAAACACCATATATTTT
CSARSPGQGNTIYF
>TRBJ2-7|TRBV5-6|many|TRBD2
TGTGCCAGCAGCTCCGTCGGGGGGAGCTCCTACGAGCAGTACTTC
CASSSVGGSSYEQYF
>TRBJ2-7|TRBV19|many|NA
TGTGCCAGTAGTCCACCCGGGACCTCCTACGAGCAGTACTTC
CASSPPGTSYEQYF
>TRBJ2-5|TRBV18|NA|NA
TGTGCCAGCTCACCGGACGGGGTCGGCCAAGAGACCCAGTACTTC
CASSPDGVGQETQYF
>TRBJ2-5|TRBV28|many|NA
TGTGCCAGCAGTTTGCCAAGCGGCGAAGAGACCCAGTACTTC
CASSLPSGEETQYF
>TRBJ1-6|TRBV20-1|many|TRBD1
TGCAGTGCTAGACCCCCGACAGGGGGTAATTCACCCCTCCACTTT
CSARPPTGGNSPLHF
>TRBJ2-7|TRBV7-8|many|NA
TGTGCCAGCAGCTTAGGAACAGCCATCCTCACCTACGAGCAGTACTTC
CASSLGTAILTYEQYF
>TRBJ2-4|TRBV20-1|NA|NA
TGCAGTGCTAGAGAGGAACAGGGTGCCAAAAACATTCAGTACTTC
CSAREEQGAKNIQYF
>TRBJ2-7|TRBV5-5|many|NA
TGTGCCAGCAGCTTCTCCGGGACGGCCGCCTACGAGCAGTACTTC
CASSFSGTAAYEQYF
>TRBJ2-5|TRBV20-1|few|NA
TGCAGTGCTGCGGGACAGTTTACCCAAGAGACCCAGTACTTC
CSAAGQFTQETQYF
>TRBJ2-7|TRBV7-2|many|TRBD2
TGTGCCAGCAGCTTAGCGGCTAGCGGAACCTACGAGCAGTACTTC
CASSLAASGTYEQYF
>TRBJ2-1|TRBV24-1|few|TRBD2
TGTGCCACCAGTGATTCGGGGACTAGCGGGAGATACAATGAGCAGTTCTTC
CATSDSGTSGRYNEQFF
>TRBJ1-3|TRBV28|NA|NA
TGTGCCAGCAGTTCCTGGACCGGTGGAAACACCATATATTTT
CASSSWTGGNTIYF
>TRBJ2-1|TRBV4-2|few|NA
TGTGCCAGCAGCCTTAAGCCCACAGGGACCCGGAGCTCCTACAATGAGCAGTTCTTC
CASSLKPTGTRSSYNEQFF
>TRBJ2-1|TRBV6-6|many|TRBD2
TGTGCCAGCAGTTCGGTGCGGGGGGATTCCAATGAGCAGTTCTTC
CASSSVRGDSNEQFF
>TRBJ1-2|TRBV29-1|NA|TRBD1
TGCAGCGTTGAGGGACAGGGGGTCTATGGCTACACCTTC
CSVEGQGVYGYTF
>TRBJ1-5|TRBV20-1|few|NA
TGCAGTGCTATTTCTGGCCTCAATCAGCCCCAGCATTTT
CSAISGLNQPQHF
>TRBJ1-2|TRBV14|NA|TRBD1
TGTGCCAGCAGCCAGGCCGGGACAGGGGGCTATGGCTACACCTTC
CASSQAGTGGYGYTF
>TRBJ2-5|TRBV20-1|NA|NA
TGCAGTGCTAGAGGGTCGGCCAAGACCCAGTACTTC
CSARGSAKTQYF
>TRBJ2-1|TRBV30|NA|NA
TGTGCCTGCTCCCGGACCACCTACAATGAGCAGTTCTTC
CACSRTTYNEQFF
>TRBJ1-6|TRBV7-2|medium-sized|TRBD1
TGTGCCAGCAGAAAGACAGGGGACCATAATTCACCCCTCCACTTT
CASRKTGDHNSPLHF
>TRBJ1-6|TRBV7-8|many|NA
TGTGCCAGCAGCACCCCTGGAAATTCACCCCTCCACTTT
CASSTPGNSPLHF
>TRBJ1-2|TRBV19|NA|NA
TGTACCAGTATGGACCCCACAGGGCTTGGCTACACCTTC
CTSMDPTGLGYTF
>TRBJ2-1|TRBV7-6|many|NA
TGTGCCAGCAGCTCCCTAGGGGGACGCAATGAGCAGTTCTTC
CASSSLGGRNEQFF
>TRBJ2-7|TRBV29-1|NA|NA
TGCAGCGTTGAAGTTACAAACTACGAGCAGTACTTC
CSVEVTNYEQYF
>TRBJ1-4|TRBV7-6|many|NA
TGTGCCAGCAGCTTCCGGACATCAGGGGAAGAAAAACTGTTTTTT
CASSFRTSGEEKLFF
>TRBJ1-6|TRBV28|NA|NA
TGTGCCAGCAGTTTATTAGGTCAGAATAATTCACCCCTCCACTTT
CASSLLGQNNSPLHF
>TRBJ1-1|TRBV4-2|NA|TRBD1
TGTGCCAGCAGCCAAGATCTTGGGGCCAGGGGGGGCACTGAAGCTTTCTTT
CASSQDLGARGGTEAFF
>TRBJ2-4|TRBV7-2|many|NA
TGTGCCAGCAGCTTAGCGTTTCTAGCTAAGGTCATTCAGTACTTC
CASSLAFLAKVIQYF
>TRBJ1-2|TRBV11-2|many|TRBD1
TGTGCCAGCAGCTTAACAGGGGACAACCTCTATGGCTACACCTTC
CASSLTGDNLYGYTF
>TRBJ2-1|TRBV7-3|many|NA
TGTGCCAGCAGCTATACATCCGACTCCTACAATGAGCAGTTCTTC
CASSYTSDSYNEQFF
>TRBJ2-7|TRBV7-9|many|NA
TGTGCCGGTGGTAGAATTGAGGCCTACGAGCAGTACTTC
CAGGRIEAYEQYF
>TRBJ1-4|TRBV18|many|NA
TGTGCCAGCTCACCGGACCTTCTAGGGAGAACTAATGAAAAACTGTTTTTT
CASSPDLLGRTNEKLFF
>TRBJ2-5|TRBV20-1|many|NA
TGCAGTGCTAGAGTGGATTCCCGGTACCAAGAGACCCAGTACTTC
CSARVDSRYQETQYF
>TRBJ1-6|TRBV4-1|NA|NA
TGCGCCAGCAGCCAAGCCACAGGGAATTCACCCCTCCACTTT
CASSQATGNSPLHF